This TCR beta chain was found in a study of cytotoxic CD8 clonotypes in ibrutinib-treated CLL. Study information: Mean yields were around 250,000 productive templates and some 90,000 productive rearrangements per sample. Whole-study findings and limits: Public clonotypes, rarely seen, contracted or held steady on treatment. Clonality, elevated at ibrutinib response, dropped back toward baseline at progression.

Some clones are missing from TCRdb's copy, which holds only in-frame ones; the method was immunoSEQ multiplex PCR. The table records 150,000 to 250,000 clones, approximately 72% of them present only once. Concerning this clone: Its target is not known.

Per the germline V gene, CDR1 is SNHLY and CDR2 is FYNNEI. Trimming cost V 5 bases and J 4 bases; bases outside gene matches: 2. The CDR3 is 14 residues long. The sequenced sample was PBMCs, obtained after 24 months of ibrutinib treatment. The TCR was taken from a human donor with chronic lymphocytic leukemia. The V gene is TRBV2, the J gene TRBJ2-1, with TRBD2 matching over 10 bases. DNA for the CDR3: TGTGCCAGCAGTCGGACTAGCGGATACAATGAGCAGTTCTTC. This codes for CASSRTSGYNEQFF.